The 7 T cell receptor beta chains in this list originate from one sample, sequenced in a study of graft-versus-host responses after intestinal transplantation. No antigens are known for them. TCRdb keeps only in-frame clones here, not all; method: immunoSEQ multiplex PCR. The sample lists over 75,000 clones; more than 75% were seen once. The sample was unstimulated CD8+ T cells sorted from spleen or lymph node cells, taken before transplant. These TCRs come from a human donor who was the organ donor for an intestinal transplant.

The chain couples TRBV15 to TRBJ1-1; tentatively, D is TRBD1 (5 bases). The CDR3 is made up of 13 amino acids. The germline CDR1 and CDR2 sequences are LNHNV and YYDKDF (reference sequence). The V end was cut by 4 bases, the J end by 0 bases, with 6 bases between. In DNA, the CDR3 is TGTGCCACCAGCAAGACAGTGAACACTGAAGCTTTCTTT. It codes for CATSKTVNTEAFF.

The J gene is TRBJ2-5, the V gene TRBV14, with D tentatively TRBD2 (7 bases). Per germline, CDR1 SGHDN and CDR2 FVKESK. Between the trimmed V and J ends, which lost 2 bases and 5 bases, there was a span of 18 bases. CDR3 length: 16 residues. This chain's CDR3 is CASSQWEGGSEETQYF. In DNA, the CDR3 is TGTGCCAGCAGCCAATGGGAGGGGGGCTCGGAGGAGACCCAGTACTTC.

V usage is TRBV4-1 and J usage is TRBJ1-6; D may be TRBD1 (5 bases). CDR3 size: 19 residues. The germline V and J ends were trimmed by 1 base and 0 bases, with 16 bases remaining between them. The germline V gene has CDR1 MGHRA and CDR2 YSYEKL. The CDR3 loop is CASSQVGGDESSYNSPLHF. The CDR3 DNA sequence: TGCGCCAGCAGCCAAGTAGGAGGGGACGAGAGCTCCTATAATTCACCCCTCCACTTT.

The CDR3 region is CASSRALGLDEQYF. The CDR3 DNA reads as TGCGCCAGCAGCCGGGCTTTGGGATTGGACGAGCAGTACTTC. J is TRBJ2-7 and V is TRBV4-1, with unresolved D. Germline-derived CDR1 and CDR2 are MGHRA and YSYEKL. The CDR3 has 14 residues. The V and J ends lost 4 bases and 5 bases respectively, with 15 bases between them.

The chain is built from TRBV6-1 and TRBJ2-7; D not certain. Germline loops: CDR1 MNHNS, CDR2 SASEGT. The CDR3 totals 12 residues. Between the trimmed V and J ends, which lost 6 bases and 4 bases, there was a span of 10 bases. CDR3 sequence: CASSPAGYEQYF. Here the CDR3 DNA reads TGTGCCAGCAGCCCCGCCGGATACGAGCAGTACTTC.

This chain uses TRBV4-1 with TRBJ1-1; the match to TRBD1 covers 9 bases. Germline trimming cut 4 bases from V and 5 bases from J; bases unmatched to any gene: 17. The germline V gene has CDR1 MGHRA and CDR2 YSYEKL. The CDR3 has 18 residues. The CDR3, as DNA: TGCGCCAGCAGCCTAAATTTTCCGGGACAGGGAGAAGGAACTGAAGCTTTCTTT. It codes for CASSLNFPGQGEGTEAFF.

The CDR3 loop is CASGSVYNEQFF. Written as DNA, the CDR3 is TGTGCCAGCGGTAGCGTGTACAATGAGCAGTTCTTC. The chain uses TRBV27 and TRBJ2-1; a possible D gene is TRBD2 (5 bases). The CDR3 runs 12 residues. Germline V gene data show CDR1 as MNHEY and CDR2 as SMNVEV (reference sequence). V was pared by 8 bases and J by 4 bases, with 9 bases between.